The T cell receptor (beta chain) under discussion was sequenced for a study of human T cells and chemical hapten exposure. This clonotype has more than one count but fewer than ten. TCRdb reprocessed the RACE reads via MiXCR and lists one record per CDR3 protein. The table records over 65,000 distinct CDR3 sequences, around 10% of them present only once. Time point: patch test 2, 6 weeks after DPC sensitization. Treatment: therapeutic diphenylcyclopropenone sensitization with weekly scalp DPC. Total RNA was isolated from whole blood that had not been fractionated. The material was whole blood, obtained in connection with sensitization to the hapten diphenylcyclopropenone (DPC). The clonotype originates from a man aged 18-30 years with alopecia areata. Some clones in this sample may be carry-over from other donors' samples.

The CDR3 bases are TGTGCCAGCAGCTTAAACCGGGACGGGCACCAAGAGACCCAGTACTTC. Its protein product is CASSLNRDGHQETQYF. The V gene is TRBV28, the J gene TRBJ2-5; D is possibly TRBD1 or TRBD2 (5 bases each). V dropped 6 bases and J dropped 0 bases, with 17 bases sitting between them. This CDR3 comprises 16 residues. The germline gives CDR1 MDHEN, CDR2 SYDVKM.